This T cell receptor beta chain was sequenced during a study of monozygotic twins with inflammatory bowel disease. General study points: The sharing of clonotypes with others was lower in IBD patients than in healthy twins, especially with disease activity. Distinction of different T cell subtypes was not possible.

As for this clonotype: Its antigen is not identified.

Via template switching, UMIs carrying a 6-nucleotide sample barcode were introduced. TCRdb re-called the 5' RACE reads, yielding one record per CDR3 amino acid sequence without DNA. The table lists 300,000 to 350,000 distinct CDR3 sequences. Whole blood served as the source of total RNA, and no T cell sorting took place. The CDR3 is made up of 14 amino acids. From germline, CDR1 is SQVTM and CDR2 ANQGSEA. Sequencing input: blood. The TCR originated in a human donor with ulcerative colitis or Crohn's disease, or a healthy co-twin of an affected twin (not recorded which). The J gene is TRBJ1-5, the V gene TRBV29-1; TCRdb's D call, TRBD1, is unchecked because there is no DNA. The chain's CDR3 is CSVGTGTAHQPQHF.